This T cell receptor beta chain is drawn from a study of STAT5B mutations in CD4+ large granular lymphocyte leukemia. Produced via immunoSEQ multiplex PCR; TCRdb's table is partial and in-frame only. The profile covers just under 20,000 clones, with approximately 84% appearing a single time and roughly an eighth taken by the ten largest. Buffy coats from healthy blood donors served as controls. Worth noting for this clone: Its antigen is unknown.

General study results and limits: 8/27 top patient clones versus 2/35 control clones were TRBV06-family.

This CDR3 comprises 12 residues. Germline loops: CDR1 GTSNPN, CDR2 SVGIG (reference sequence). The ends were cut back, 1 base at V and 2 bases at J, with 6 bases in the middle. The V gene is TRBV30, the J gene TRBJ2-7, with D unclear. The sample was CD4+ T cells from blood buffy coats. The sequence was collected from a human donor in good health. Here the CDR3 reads CAWSARTYEQYF. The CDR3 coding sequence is TGTGCCTGGAGTGCGCGGACCTACGAGCAGTACTTC. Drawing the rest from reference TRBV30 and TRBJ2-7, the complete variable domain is SQTIHQWPATLVQPVGSPLSLECTVEGTSNPNLYWYRQAAGRGLQLLFYSVGIGQISSEVPQNLSASRPQDRQFILSSKKLLLSDSGFYLCAWSARTYEQYFGPGTRLTVT.